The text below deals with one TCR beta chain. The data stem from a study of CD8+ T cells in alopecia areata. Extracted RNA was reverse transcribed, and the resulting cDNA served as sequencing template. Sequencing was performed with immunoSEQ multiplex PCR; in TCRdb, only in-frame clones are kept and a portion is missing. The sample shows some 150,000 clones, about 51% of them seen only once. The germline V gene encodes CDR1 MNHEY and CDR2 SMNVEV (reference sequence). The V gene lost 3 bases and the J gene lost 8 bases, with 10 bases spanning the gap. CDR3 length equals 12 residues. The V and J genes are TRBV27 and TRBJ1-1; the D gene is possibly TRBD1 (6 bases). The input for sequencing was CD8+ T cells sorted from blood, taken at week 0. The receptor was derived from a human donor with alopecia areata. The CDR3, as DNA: TGTGCCAGCAGTTTTGGGGGGCCCGAAGCTTTCTTT. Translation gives CASSFGGPEAFF.